Described below is a single T cell receptor beta chain sequence and its context. Its target is unknown. Trimming cost V 5 bases and J 6 bases; bases outside gene matches: 10. The CDR3 spans 15 residues. Germline CDR1 SGHVS, CDR2 FNYEAQ. The entry originates in a study of cytomegalovirus exposure and HLA in healthy donors. About the study: An earlier analysis found under 130 million unique TCR beta sequences from about 190 million T cells.

PCR employed 60 Vbeta and 13 Jbeta primers. Sequenced by immunoSEQ multiplex PCR; TCRdb stores in-frame clones only, minus some. The table lists 70,000 to 100,000 clones, 80% of them singletons. Overall study results and limits: A later analysis linked a missense DCLRE1C variant to TCR beta V- and J-gene trimming. Sequencing likely produced, as an artifact, a cluster of highly shared sequence variants.

Although they were nominally healthy when sampled, donors likely had unrecorded immune exposures. This rearrangement joins TRBV7-6 to TRBJ2-3, with 8 bases lining up with TRBD2. This receptor was identified in a man younger than 35 in good health and CMV-seronegative. The sample taken for sequencing was PBMCs. DNA for the CDR3: TGTGCCAGCAGCCCCGCCCCGGGGGGGCGGGATACGCAGTATTTT. Amino acid sequence: CASSPAPGGRDTQYF.